Listed below are T cell receptor beta chains from one sample, sequenced in a study of graft-versus-host responses after intestinal transplantation. Clones were read by immunoSEQ multiplex PCR, and TCRdb kept only the in-frame ones, dropping some. The sample lists roughly 92,000 clones, roughly 90% occurring once. These TCRs are of unknown antigen specificity. The sample here was unstimulated CD4+ T cells sorted from spleen or lymph node cells, taken before intestinal transplant. Every receptor here comes from a human donor who received an intestinal transplant. Both conserved end residues are part of each CDR3. Each record gives: clone size, V gene, J gene, D gene, CDR3 DNA, CDR3 protein. The D gene is left open where the match is weak. Only part of the rows carry a size: once, few, many, or a class if the clone is expanded.

abundance: .
v_gene: TRBV10-2
j_gene: TRBJ2-5
d_gene: TRBD1
CDR3nt: TGCGCCAGCAGAACAGGGGGCTTAGAGACCCAGTACTTC
CDR3aa: CASRTGGLETQYF

abundance: .
v_gene: TRBV9
j_gene: TRBJ1-2
d_gene: .
CDR3nt: TGTGCCAGCAGCGTACAGGGGTCGGGGTACTATGGCTACACCTTC
CDR3aa: CASSVQGSGYYGYTF

abundance: .
v_gene: TRBV5-1
j_gene: TRBJ1-1
d_gene: .
CDR3nt: TGCGCCAGCAGCTTGTCCATCCCCACCCGACTAAACCCTGAAGCTTTCTTT
CDR3aa: CASSLSIPTRLNPEAFF

abundance: once
v_gene: TRBV6-1
j_gene: TRBJ1-2
d_gene: TRBD1
CDR3nt: TGTGCCAGCAGTGGAACAGGGGCGACTGGCTACACCTTC
CDR3aa: CASSGTGATGYTF

abundance: once
v_gene: TRBV7-8
j_gene: TRBJ2-2
d_gene: .
CDR3nt: TGTGCCAGCAGCTGGCAGGGGATGACCACCGGGGAGCTGTTTTTT
CDR3aa: CASSWQGMTTGELFF

abundance: few
v_gene: TRBV29-1
j_gene: TRBJ2-7
d_gene: .
CDR3nt: TGCAGCGTTGCCCGCGGGTACGAGCAGTACTTC
CDR3aa: CSVARGYEQYF

abundance: .
v_gene: TRBV6-1
j_gene: TRBJ1-2
d_gene: TRBD1
CDR3nt: TGTGCCAGCAGTGGGGGACAGGGAGGTGGCTACACCTTC
CDR3aa: CASSGGQGGGYTF

abundance: .
v_gene: TRBV29-1
j_gene: TRBJ2-5
d_gene: .
CDR3nt: TGCAGCGTTCATCAGGGACAAGAGACCCAGTACTTC
CDR3aa: CSVHQGQETQYF

abundance: .
v_gene: TRBV7-3
j_gene: TRBJ2-2
d_gene: .
CDR3nt: TGTGCCAGCAGCTTAACGGCAGGGGCCACCGGGGAGCTGTTTTTT
CDR3aa: CASSLTAGATGELFF

abundance: .
v_gene: TRBV14
j_gene: TRBJ2-1
d_gene: .
CDR3nt: TGTGCCAGCAGCCAAGAAGGGCTATTGGCAGGGTCGAAGCAGTTCTTC
CDR3aa: CASSQEGLLAGSKQFF

abundance: .
v_gene: TRBV4-1
j_gene: TRBJ2-5
d_gene: .
CDR3nt: TGCGCCAGCAGCCCGGACTACCGGATGGTAGAGACCCAGTACTTC
CDR3aa: CASSPDYRMVETQYF

abundance: .
v_gene: TRBV10-2
j_gene: TRBJ1-3
d_gene: TRBD1
CDR3nt: TGCGCCAGCAGTGAGCCGGACAGGGGTTTCTCTGGAAACACCATATATTTT
CDR3aa: CASSEPDRGFSGNTIYF

abundance: .
v_gene: TRBV9
j_gene: TRBJ2-5
d_gene: .
CDR3nt: TGTGCCAGCAGCGTAGGAACAGGGCTAGAGACCCAGTACTTC
CDR3aa: CASSVGTGLETQYF

abundance: .
v_gene: TRBV2
j_gene: TRBJ2-2
d_gene: .
CDR3nt: TGTGCCAGCAGCGGACAGTCGAACACCGGGGAGCTGTTTTTT
CDR3aa: CASSGQSNTGELFF

abundance: .
v_gene: TRBV10-1
j_gene: TRBJ1-2
d_gene: .
CDR3nt: TGCGCCAGCAGTGATAACCGCCAGGGTTTTGGCTATGGCTACACCTTC
CDR3aa: CASSDNRQGFGYGYTF

abundance: .
v_gene: TRBV5-1
j_gene: TRBJ1-1
d_gene: TRBD1
CDR3nt: TGCGCCAGCAGCTCCGGACAGGGGGACACTGAAGCTTTCTTT
CDR3aa: CASSSGQGDTEAFF

abundance: .
v_gene: TRBV6-1
j_gene: TRBJ1-1
d_gene: .
CDR3nt: TGTGCCAGCAGTGAAGGGACCGCGGGCACTGAAGCTTTCTTT
CDR3aa: CASSEGTAGTEAFF

abundance: .
v_gene: TRBV29-1
j_gene: TRBJ2-3
d_gene: .
CDR3nt: TGCAGCGTTGGTGTCACCTACACAGATACGCAGTATTTT
CDR3aa: CSVGVTYTDTQYF

abundance: .
v_gene: TRBV7-9
j_gene: TRBJ1-6
d_gene: .
CDR3nt: TGTGCCAGCAGCCCCACCTTCGCAGGGCATTCACCCCTCCACTTT
CDR3aa: CASSPTFAGHSPLHF

abundance: .
v_gene: TRBV6-5
j_gene: TRBJ2-3
d_gene: .
CDR3nt: TGTGCCAGCAGTTACTCGAATCCGGGGACAGATACGCAGTATTTT
CDR3aa: CASSYSNPGTDTQYF

abundance: .
v_gene: TRBV29-1
j_gene: TRBJ1-1
d_gene: TRBD1
CDR3nt: TGCAGCGTGGCAAGACAGGGGGCTGGGGCTGAAGCTTTCTTT
CDR3aa: CSVARQGAGAEAFF

abundance: .
v_gene: TRBV19
j_gene: TRBJ1-5
d_gene: .
CDR3nt: TGTGCCAGTAGTATGGCGGCTAGCAATCAGCCCCAGCATTTT
CDR3aa: CASSMAASNQPQHF

abundance: few
v_gene: TRBV6-6
j_gene: TRBJ2-1
d_gene: .
CDR3nt: TGTGCCAGCAGAGAGGGACTCATCACCCCACAGTTCTTC
CDR3aa: CASREGLITPQFF

abundance: .
v_gene: TRBV6-4
j_gene: TRBJ1-1
d_gene: .
CDR3nt: TGTGCCAGCAGTGACCCTCCCCACACTGAAGCTTTCTTT
CDR3aa: CASSDPPHTEAFF

abundance: .
v_gene: TRBV6-5
j_gene: TRBJ2-2
d_gene: .
CDR3nt: TGTGCCAGCAGACAATCCCAGGGGCGCGCCGGGGAGCTGTTTTTT
CDR3aa: CASRQSQGRAGELFF

abundance: .
v_gene: TRBV9
j_gene: TRBJ1-3
d_gene: .
CDR3nt: TGTGCCAGCAGCGTAGCCAGCGAAGGAAACACCATATATTTT
CDR3aa: CASSVASEGNTIYF

abundance: .
v_gene: TRBV5-4
j_gene: TRBJ2-1
d_gene: .
CDR3nt: TGTGCCAGCAGCTTGCCAGGACTATCTACAAATGAGCAGTTCTTC
CDR3aa: CASSLPGLSTNEQFF

abundance: once
v_gene: TRBV19
j_gene: TRBJ1-2
d_gene: TRBD1
CDR3nt: TGTGCCAGTAGCACCCGGGACAGGACAACCTATGGCTACACCTTC
CDR3aa: CASSTRDRTTYGYTF

abundance: .
v_gene: TRBV5-1
j_gene: TRBJ2-5
d_gene: .
CDR3nt: TGCGCCAGCAGCTTGCGGGCTGGGGAGGACGATAAAGAGACCCAGTACTTC
CDR3aa: CASSLRAGEDDKETQYF

abundance: .
v_gene: TRBV28
j_gene: TRBJ2-7
d_gene: TRBD2
CDR3nt: TGTGCCAGCAGTTCGGCCGGGGGGGCCTACGAGCAGTACTTC
CDR3aa: CASSSAGGAYEQYF

abundance: .
v_gene: TRBV11-2
j_gene: TRBJ1-2
d_gene: TRBD1
CDR3nt: TGTGCCAGCAGCTTTGTGGAGACAGGGAGCGCCAATGGCTACACCTTC
CDR3aa: CASSFVETGSANGYTF

abundance: .
v_gene: TRBV19
j_gene: TRBJ1-5
d_gene: TRBD1
CDR3nt: TGTGCCAGTACCCTCAGTAGGGACAGGACCAATCAGCCCCAGCATTTT
CDR3aa: CASTLSRDRTNQPQHF

abundance: .
v_gene: TRBV2
j_gene: TRBJ2-7
d_gene: TRBD2
CDR3nt: TGTGCCAGCAGTGAACGCCGACTAGCGGGCGAGCAGTACTTC
CDR3aa: CASSERRLAGEQYF